This passage covers 3 T cell receptor beta chains from one sample sequenced in a study of blood T cell repertoires in COVID-19. Libraries were prepared by immunoSEQ multiplex PCR; TCRdb keeps only in-frame clonotypes and omits some of them. The sample records some 370,000 clones, around 92% being singletons. The sequencing input was peripheral blood. The receptor set was obtained from a man in his forties or fifties with acute or convalescent COVID-19.

The V call is TRBV10-3, the J call TRBJ1-1, with TRBD1 matching over 9 bases. Trimming cost V 4 bases and J 2 bases; bases outside gene matches: 2. Germline lookup yields CDR1 ENHRY and CDR2 SYGVKD. The CDR3 sequence is 14 residues long. CDR3 nucleotides: TGTGCCATCAGTGGGACAGGGGTTAACACTGAAGCTTTCTTT. Protein product: CAISGTGVNTEAFF.

The chain uses TRBV30 and TRBJ2-1; D is perhaps TRBD2 (6 bases). Germline V gene sequence: CDR1 GTSNPN, CDR2 SVGIG (reference sequence). V was trimmed by 3 bases and J by 2 bases, leaving 14 bases between them. This CDR3 has 15 residues. CDR3 bases: TGTGCCTGGAGCTACGGGAGTACACCCTACAATGAGCAGTTCTTC. Protein product: CAWSYGSTPYNEQFF.

The V gene is TRBV10-3, the J gene TRBJ1-2; TRBD1 might be the D (6 bases). The CDR3 loop spans 15 amino acids. Germline V lookup: CDR1 ENHRY, CDR2 SYGVKD. Deletions cut 6 bases from V and 4 bases from J, with 18 bases between. The CDR3 nucleotides read TGTGCCATCAGCCCGGAGGGGGAGGGCCTCTATGGCTACACCTTC. Translating it yields CAISPEGEGLYGYTF.